This T cell receptor (beta chain) was identified in a study of blood T cell repertoires in COVID-19. As for the study in general: The United States, Italy and Spain provided the acute and convalescent COVID-19 samples.

Authors' processing steps: Estimation of nucleated cell counts was performed using reference gene primer amplification. The repertoire was sequenced with immunoSEQ multiplex PCR; TCRdb's copy has only in-frame clones and lacks some. V, J and clone size reflect that table, while D and trimming were determined from the DNA. The profile shows about 140,000 clones, 82% of them singletons. The CDR3 consists of 14 residues. V lost 8 bases, J lost 0 bases, and 13 bases lay in between. The V gene's germline CDR1 is MGHDK and CDR2 SYGVNS. Sequenced input: peripheral blood. This sequence joins TRBV25-1 and TRBJ1-1, with a weak D call TRBD1 (6 bases). The clonotype was recovered from a woman older than 75 with acute or convalescent COVID-19. The CDR3 spells CASQGWAMNTEAFF. CDR3 nucleotide sequence: TGTGCCAGCCAGGGGTGGGCAATGAACACTGAAGCTTTCTTT.